This T cell receptor (beta chain) was found in a study of CD8 T cells in Susac syndrome (dated by TCRdb to the late 2010s). Turning to the overall study: The study used repertoire sequencing to test whether antigen drove CD8+ T cell activation and differentiation in Susac syndrome. Broad study findings and their caveats: The number of individuals in the TCR sequencing and HLA analysis was recognized as being relatively small.

The CDR3 has 14 amino acids, counting the end cysteine and phenylalanine. Here the CDR3 DNA is all that survives: 42 bases in frame from base 1. The junction carries 12 bases between V and J, which are trimmed by 1 base and 5 bases respectively. CDR1 is given as SGHRS and CDR2 as YFSETQ, both from the germline V gene. RNA was extracted with the RNeasy kit and roughly 0.45 to 1 ug was reverse transcribed using random hexamers. The immunoSEQ multiplex PCR assay, which covers 54 Vbeta and 13 Jbeta segments, was used to amplify TCR beta CDR3 regions. To correct PCR amplification bias, a synthetic template baseline was used for both primer optimization and computational correction. For the original study's pipeline: Reads were annotated to V, D and J genes according to IMGT and were analyzed with immunoSEQ Analyzer, with only productive sequences retained. To calculate clonality, Shannon entropy was normalized by log2 of the number of productive unique sequences and then subtracted from one. For each patient and control, public and private clones were evaluated within the 100 most prevalent clones. Clones were defined as Susac-specific when absent from the healthy and MS cohorts, from over 950 published viral clones and from other ImmuneACCESS disease sequences. TCRdb reran the public reads through fastp at Q25 and MiXCR, keeping productive beta chains. Each entry is one CDR3 protein sequence, shown with its most common DNA and genes. What appears here as the V and J calls and clone size reflects TCRdb's work, not the paper's. Counted in this sample were 180,000 or so distinct CDR3 sequences; 90% to 95% of them appeared once. The top ten clones comprise about 0.087% of the sample.

Peripheral blood CD8+ and CD4+ T cells from healthy donors, Susac syndrome patients and multiple sclerosis patients were profiled using high-throughput TCR beta sequencing. Treatment-naive patients with stable or active relapsing-remitting disease fulfilling revised McDonald criteria were used as multiple sclerosis controls. Bulk CD8+ and CD4+ T cells were purified magnetically by negative isolation, whereas CD8+ TEMRA cells were enriched by FACS. Blood was drawn into EDTA tubes, processed within 24 hours, and PBMCs were isolated by density gradient centrifugation. PBMCs intended for TCR sequencing were frozen in liquid nitrogen and were later thawed in a 37 degrees C water bath. A purity of at least 90% was achieved for sorted or isolated CD4+, CD8+ and CD8+ TEMRA cells. Points on this clonotype: There is no known antigen for this receptor. Per-base quality was not reported, and no clone a single base away is much larger than it.

The receptor chain draws on TRBV5-1 and TRBJ1-2, with the D gene not confidently named. Sequenced input: CD4+ T cells from PBMCs. The origin of this receptor is a human donor with multiple sclerosis. The CDR3 amino acid sequence is: CASSLSYRPYGYTF. The base sequence is TGCGCCAGCAGCTTGTCGTACCGCCCTTATGGCTACACCTTC.